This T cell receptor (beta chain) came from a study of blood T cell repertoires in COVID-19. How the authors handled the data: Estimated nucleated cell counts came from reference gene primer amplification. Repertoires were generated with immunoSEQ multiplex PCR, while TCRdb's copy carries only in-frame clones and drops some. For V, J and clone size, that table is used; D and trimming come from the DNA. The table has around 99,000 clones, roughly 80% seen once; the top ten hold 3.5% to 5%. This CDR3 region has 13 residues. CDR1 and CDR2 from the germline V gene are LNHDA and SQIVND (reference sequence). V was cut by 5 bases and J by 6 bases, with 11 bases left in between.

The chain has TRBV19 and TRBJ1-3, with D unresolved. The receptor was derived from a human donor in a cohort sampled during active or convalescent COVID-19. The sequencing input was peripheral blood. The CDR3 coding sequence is TGTGCCAGTAGTTCCGGGGTCGAAAACACCATATATTTT. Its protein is CASSSGVENTIYF.